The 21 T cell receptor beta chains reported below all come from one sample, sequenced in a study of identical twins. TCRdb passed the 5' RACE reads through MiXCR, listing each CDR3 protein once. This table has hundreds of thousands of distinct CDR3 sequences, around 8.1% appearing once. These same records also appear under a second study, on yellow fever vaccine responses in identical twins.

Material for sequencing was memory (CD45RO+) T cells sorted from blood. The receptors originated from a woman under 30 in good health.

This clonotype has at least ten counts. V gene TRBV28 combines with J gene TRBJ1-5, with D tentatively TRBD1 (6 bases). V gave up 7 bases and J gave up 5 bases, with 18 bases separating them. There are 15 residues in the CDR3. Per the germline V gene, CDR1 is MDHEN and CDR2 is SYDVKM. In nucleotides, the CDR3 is TGTGCCAGCATTCCCGGGGGGGGCAATCATCAGCCCCAGCATTTT. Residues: CASIPGGGNHQPQHF.

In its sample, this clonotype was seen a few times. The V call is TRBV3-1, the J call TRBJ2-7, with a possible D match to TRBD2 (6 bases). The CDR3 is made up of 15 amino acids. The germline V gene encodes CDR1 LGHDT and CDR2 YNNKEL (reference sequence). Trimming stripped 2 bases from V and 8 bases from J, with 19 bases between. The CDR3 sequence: CASSQRGTRSGQQYF. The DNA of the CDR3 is TGTGCCAGCAGCCAACGCGGGACCCGCTCCGGGCAGCAGTACTTC.

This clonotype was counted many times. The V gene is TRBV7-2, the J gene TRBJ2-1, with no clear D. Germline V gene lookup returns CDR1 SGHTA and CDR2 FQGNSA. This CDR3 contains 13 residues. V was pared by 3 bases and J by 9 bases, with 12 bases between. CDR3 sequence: CASSFYAPPEQFF. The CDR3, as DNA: TGTGCCAGCAGCTTTTACGCCCCCCCTGAGCAGTTCTTC.

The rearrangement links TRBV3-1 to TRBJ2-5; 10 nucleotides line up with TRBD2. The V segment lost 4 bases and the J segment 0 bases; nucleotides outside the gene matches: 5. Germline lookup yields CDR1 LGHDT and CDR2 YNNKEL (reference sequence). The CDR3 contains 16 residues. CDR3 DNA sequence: TGTGCCAGCAGCCCAGGACTAGCGGCGTACCAAGAGACCCAGTACTTC. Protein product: CASSPGLAAYQETQYF.

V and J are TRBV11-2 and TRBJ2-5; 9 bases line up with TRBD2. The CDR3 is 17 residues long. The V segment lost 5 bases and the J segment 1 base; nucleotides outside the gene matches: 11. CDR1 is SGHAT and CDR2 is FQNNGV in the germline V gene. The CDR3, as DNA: TGTGCCAGCAGCCAAACGCTCGGGACTAGCCTCCAAGAGACCCAGTACTTC. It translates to CASSQTLGTSLQETQYF. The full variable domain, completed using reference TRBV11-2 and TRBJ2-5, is EAGVAQSPRYKIIEKRQSVAFWCNPISGHATLYWYQQILGQGPKLLIQFQNNGVVDDSQLPKDRFSAERLKGVDSTLKIQPAKLEDSAVYLCASSQTLGTSLQETQYFGPGTRLLVL.

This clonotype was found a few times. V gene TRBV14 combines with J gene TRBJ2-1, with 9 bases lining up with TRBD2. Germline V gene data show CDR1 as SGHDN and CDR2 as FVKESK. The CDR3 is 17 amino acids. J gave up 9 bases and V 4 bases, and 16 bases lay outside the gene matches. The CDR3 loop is CASSLRGLLAGGAEQFF. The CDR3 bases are TGTGCCAGCAGCCTAAGGGGTTTACTAGCGGGCGGAGCTGAGCAGTTCTTC.

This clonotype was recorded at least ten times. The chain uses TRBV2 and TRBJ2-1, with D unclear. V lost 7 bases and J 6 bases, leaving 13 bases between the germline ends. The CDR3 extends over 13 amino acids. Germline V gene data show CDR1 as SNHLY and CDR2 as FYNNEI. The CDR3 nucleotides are TGTGCCAGCAAGATACCAGGTGTCAATGAGCAGTTCTTC. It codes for CASKIPGVNEQFF.

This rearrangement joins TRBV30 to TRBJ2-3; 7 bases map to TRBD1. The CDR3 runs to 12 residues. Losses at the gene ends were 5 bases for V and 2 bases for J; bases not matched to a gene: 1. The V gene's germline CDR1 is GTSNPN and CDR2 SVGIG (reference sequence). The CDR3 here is CAWDRATDTQYF. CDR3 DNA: TGTGCCTGGGACAGGGCCACAGATACGCAGTATTTT.

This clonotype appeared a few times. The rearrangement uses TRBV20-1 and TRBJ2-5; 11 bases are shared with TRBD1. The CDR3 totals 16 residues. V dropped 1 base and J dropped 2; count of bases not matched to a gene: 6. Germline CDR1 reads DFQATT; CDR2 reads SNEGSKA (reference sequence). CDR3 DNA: TGCAGTGCTAGAGGTCCCGGGACAGGGGGTCAAGAGACCCAGTACTTC. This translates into CSARGPGTGGQETQYF.

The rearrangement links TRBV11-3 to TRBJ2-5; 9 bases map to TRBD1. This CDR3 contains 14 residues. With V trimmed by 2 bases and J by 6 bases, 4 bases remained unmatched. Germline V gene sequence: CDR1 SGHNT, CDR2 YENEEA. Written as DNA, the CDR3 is TGTGCCAGCAGCTTATGGACAGGGGATAAGACCCAGTACTTC. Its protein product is CASSLWTGDKTQYF.

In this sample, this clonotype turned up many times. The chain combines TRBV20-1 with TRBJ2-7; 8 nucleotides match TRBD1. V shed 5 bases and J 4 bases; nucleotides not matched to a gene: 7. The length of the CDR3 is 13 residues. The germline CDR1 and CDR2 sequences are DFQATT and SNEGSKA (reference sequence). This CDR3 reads CSARYRGLYEQYF. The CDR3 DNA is TGCAGTGCTCGATACAGGGGGTTGTACGAGCAGTACTTC.

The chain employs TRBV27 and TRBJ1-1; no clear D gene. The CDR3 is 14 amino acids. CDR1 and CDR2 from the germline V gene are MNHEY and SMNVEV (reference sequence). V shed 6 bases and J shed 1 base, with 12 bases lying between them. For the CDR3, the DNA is TGTGCCAGCAGCCTCAGCCTAGGGAACACTGAAGCTTTCTTT. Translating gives CASSLSLGNTEAFF.

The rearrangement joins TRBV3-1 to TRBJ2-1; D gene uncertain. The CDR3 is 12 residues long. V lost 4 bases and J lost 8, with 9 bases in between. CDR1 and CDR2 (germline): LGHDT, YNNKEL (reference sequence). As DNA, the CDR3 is TGTGCCAGCAGCCTACATCGGGATGAGCAGTTCTTC. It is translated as CASSLHRDEQFF.

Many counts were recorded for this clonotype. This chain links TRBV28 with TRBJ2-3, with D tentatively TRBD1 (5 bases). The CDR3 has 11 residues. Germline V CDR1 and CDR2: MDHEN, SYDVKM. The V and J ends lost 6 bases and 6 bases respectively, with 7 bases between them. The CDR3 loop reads CASSHRDTQYF. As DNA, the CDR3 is TGTGCCAGCAGCCACAGGGATACGCAGTATTTT.

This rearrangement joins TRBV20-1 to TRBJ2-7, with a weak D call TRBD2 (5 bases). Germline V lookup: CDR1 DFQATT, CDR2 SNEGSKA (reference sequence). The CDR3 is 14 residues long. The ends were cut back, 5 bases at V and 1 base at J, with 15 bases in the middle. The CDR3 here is CSAPPKSGSYEQYF. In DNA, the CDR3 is TGCAGTGCTCCCCCCAAGAGCGGATCCTACGAGCAGTACTTC.

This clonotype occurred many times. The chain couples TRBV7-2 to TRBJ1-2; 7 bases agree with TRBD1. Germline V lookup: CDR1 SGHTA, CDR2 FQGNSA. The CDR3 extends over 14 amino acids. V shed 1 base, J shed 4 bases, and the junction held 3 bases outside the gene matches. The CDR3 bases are TGTGCCAGCAGCTTAGTAAGGGACAGCTATGGCTACACCTTC. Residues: CASSLVRDSYGYTF.

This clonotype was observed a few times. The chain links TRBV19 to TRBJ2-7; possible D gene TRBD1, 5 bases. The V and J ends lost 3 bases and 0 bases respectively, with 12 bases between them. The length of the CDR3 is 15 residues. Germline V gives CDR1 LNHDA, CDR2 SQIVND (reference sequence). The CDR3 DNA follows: TGTGCCAGTAGTATCACCATCAGGGTCTCCTACGAGCAGTACTTC. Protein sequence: CASSITIRVSYEQYF.

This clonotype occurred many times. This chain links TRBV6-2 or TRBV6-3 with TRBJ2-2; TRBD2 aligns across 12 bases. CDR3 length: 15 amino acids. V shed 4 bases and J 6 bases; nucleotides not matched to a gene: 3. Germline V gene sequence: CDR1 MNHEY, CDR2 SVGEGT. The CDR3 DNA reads TGTGCCAGCAGTTTGACTAGCGGGGGCGCCGGGGAGCTGTTTTTT. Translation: CASSLTSGGAGELFF.

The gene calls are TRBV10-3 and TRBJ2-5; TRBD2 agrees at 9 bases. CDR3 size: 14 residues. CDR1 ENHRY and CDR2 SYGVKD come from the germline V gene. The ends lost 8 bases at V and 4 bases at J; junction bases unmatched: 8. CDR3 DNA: TGTGCCATCGGGATAGCGGGAGAGGCAGAGACCCAGTACTTC. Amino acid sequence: CAIGIAGEAETQYF.

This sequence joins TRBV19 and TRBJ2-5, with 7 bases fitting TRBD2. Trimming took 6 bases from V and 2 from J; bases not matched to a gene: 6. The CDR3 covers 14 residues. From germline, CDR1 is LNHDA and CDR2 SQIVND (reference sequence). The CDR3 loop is CASSRDYQQETQYF. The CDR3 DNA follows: TGTGCCAGTAGCAGGGACTACCAACAAGAGACCCAGTACTTC.

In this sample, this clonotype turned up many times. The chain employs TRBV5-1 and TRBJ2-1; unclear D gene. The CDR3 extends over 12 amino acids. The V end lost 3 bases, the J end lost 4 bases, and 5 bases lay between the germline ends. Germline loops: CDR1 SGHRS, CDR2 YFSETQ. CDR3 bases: TGCGCCAGCAGCTCATATTACAATGAGCAGTTCTTC. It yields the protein CASSSYYNEQFF.